Shown below are 27 T cell receptor beta chains from a single sample sequenced in a study of control samples from healthy donors and cancer patients (TCRdb year 2020). To prepare the library, the immunoSEQ multiplex PCR assay was applied. In its TCRdb copy, this immuneACCESS table keeps in-frame sequences only and misses some clones. Where compared with another copy, unresolved V genes explain less than half of these, and the others have no known cause. The sample table records some 150,000 clones; 85% to 95% of these occur just once. Jointly, the top ten make up over 12% of the sample. Sequenced: PBMCs. These receptors were taken from a man between 60 and 70 years old with colorectal cancer.

This clone has just one count. This chain links TRBV19 with TRBJ1-4; TRBD1 agrees at 7 bases. This CDR3 has 13 amino acids. Trimming took 8 bases from V and 4 from J; bases not matched to a gene: 4. CDR1 is LNHDA and CDR2 is SQIVND in the germline V gene (reference sequence). In nucleotides, the CDR3 is TGTGCCAGTTCACAGGGGCTTAATGAAAAACTGTTTTTT. This translates into CASSQGLNEKLFF. The whole variable domain, filled in from reference TRBV19 and TRBJ1-4, reads DGGITQSPKYLFRKEGQNVTLSCEQNLNHDAMYWYRQDPGQGLRLIYYSQIVNDFQKGDIAEGYSVSREKKESFPLTVTSAQKNPTAFYLCASSQGLNEKLFFGSGTQLSVL.

V usage is TRBV6-5 and J usage is TRBJ1-5; the D gene is possibly TRBD1 (5 bases). Germline lookup yields CDR1 MNHEY and CDR2 SVGAGI. Trimming took 6 bases from V and 0 from J, leaving 9 bases between them. There are 14 residues in the CDR3. The CDR3 DNA reads TGTGCCAGCAGGCGACAGTATAGCAATCAGCCCCAGCATTTT. It codes for CASRRQYSNQPQHF.

This clone was seen just once. J is TRBJ2-1 and V is TRBV7-8; weak D call: TRBD1 (5 bases). CDR1 is SGHVS, CDR2 FQNEAQ, per germline. Trimming pared 1 base from V and 3 bases from J, leaving 13 bases between. The CDR3 is 16 residues long. CDR3 DNA: TGTGCCAGCAGCTTAGAAAGGGGTCTTTACTACAATGAGCAGTTCTTC. Residues: CASSLERGLYYNEQFF.

For the CDR3, the DNA is TGTGCCAGCAGTGCCGACGGAATCTCCTACGAGCAGTACTTC. This sequence encodes CASSADGISYEQYF. This chain links TRBV9 with TRBJ2-7, with D hard to call. Between the trimmed V and J ends, which lost 5 bases and 0 bases, there was a span of 12 bases. CDR1 SGDLS and CDR2 YYNGEE come from the germline V gene. The CDR3 is 14 amino acids.

To note about this clone: The sample carries other DNA sequences with the same CDR3. This chain links TRBV3-1 (or the pseudogene TRBV3-2) with TRBJ1-1; D remains unclear. Between the trimmed V and J ends, which lost 3 bases and 2 bases, there was a span of 10 bases. This CDR3 has 14 residues. Germline CDR1 and CDR2: LGHDT and YNNKEL (reference sequence). In nucleotides, the CDR3 is TGTGCCAGCAGCCAGGACTGGGGAAACACTGAAGCTTTCTTT. It yields the protein CASSQDWGNTEAFF.

The chain combines TRBV27 with TRBJ2-2; D is ambiguous. The CDR3 loop spans 11 amino acids. V was cut by 5 bases and J by 6 bases, with 4 bases left in between. The germline gives CDR1 MNHEY, CDR2 SMNVEV (reference sequence). The CDR3 nucleotides read TGTGCCAGCAGTACTTCCGGGGAGCTGTTTTTT. Amino acids: CASSTSGELFF.

The CDR3, as DNA: TGTGCCAGCAGCTTAAATCGGGACAGCTACGAGCAGTACTTC. Its protein product is CASSLNRDSYEQYF. The chain carries TRBV11-3 and TRBJ2-7, with 7 bases matching TRBD1. The V and J ends lost 2 bases and 3 bases, in that order; junction bases with no gene match: 4. The germline V gene encodes CDR1 SGHNT and CDR2 YENEEA. This CDR3 is 14 amino acids long.

This chain connects TRBV18 to TRBJ2-2; D possibly uses TRBD1 or TRBD2 (5 bases each). V was trimmed by 3 bases and J by 2 bases, leaving 10 bases between them. The CDR3 is 15 amino acids. Germline loops: CDR1 KGHSH, CDR2 LQKENI. The CDR3 sequence: CASSPGTGNTGELFF. CDR3 coding DNA: TGTGCCAGCTCACCGGGGACGGGCAACACCGGGGAGCTGTTTTTT. Filled out from reference TRBV18 and TRBJ2-2, the complete variable domain reads NAGVMQNPRHLVRRRGQEARLRCSPMKGHSHVYWYRQLPEEGLKFMVYLQKENIIDESGMPKERFSAEFPKEGPSILRIQQVVRGDSAAYFCASSPGTGNTGELFFGEGSRLTVL.

The rearrangement uses TRBV5-6 and TRBJ2-5; possibly TRBD1 for D (5 bases). This CDR3 has 18 amino acids. The germline gives CDR1 SGHDT, CDR2 YYEEEE. Between the trimmed V and J ends, which lost 4 bases and 2 bases, there was a span of 24 bases. The chain's CDR3 is CASSGWGTADYLQETQYF. CDR3 sequence (DNA): TGTGCCAGCAGCGGTTGGGGCACGGCGGATTACCTTCAAGAGACCCAGTACTTC.

V usage is TRBV21-1 and J usage is TRBJ1-1; the table's D call of TRBD1 was not tested on the DNA. TRBV21-1 is an annotated pseudogene. CDR3 length: 15 residues. CDR3 nucleotides: TGTGCCAGCAGCAATTGGACAGGAGCGAACACTGAAGCTTTCTTT. Protein sequence: CASSNWTGANTEAFF.

V and J are TRBV11-2 and TRBJ2-7, with D possibly matching TRBD1 (7 bases). CDR1 and CDR2 (germline): SGHAT, FQNNGV. This CDR3 contains 15 residues. Trimming took off 0 bases at V and 1 base at J, with 10 bases between the two ends. CDR3 sequence: CASSLEGGQSYEQYF. The CDR3 nucleotides are TGTGCCAGCAGCTTAGAGGGGGGACAGTCCTACGAGCAGTACTTC.

This chain joins TRBV6-5 and TRBJ2-3; the match to TRBD1 covers 7 bases. V lost 0 bases to trimming and J lost 4 bases; unmatched junction nucleotides: 7. Germline lookup yields CDR1 MNHEY and CDR2 SVGAGI. This CDR3 region has 16 residues. CDR3 amino acids: CASSYSGPGGSDTQYF. The CDR3, as DNA: TGTGCCAGCAGTTACTCAGGGCCAGGGGGATCAGATACGCAGTATTTT.

The chain has TRBV19 and TRBJ1-6; 9 bases align to TRBD1. The junction had 10 bases not matched to a gene; V was cut back by 6 bases and J by 10 bases. The germline gives CDR1 LNHDA, CDR2 SQIVND (reference sequence). The CDR3 extends over 15 amino acids. The CDR3 DNA reads TGTGCCAGTAGAGGTTTGACAGGGGGGAAATCACCCCTCCACTTT. It is translated as CASRGLTGGKSPLHF.

The J gene is TRBJ2-2, the V gene TRBV19, with 8 nucleotides matching TRBD2. Germline V gene sequence: CDR1 LNHDA, CDR2 SQIVND (reference sequence). The CDR3 is 16 amino acids. V gave up 2 bases and J gave up 5 bases; unmatched junction bases: 7. The CDR3 DNA reads TGTGCCAGTAGTATAACGGCGGGGGGACGAACCGGGGAGCTGTTTTTT. This translates into CASSITAGGRTGELFF.

The rearrangement uses TRBV28 and TRBJ1-5, with a tentative D call TRBD1 (5 bases). The CDR3 loop spans 15 amino acids. CDR1 and CDR2 from the germline V gene are MDHEN and SYDVKM. V was shortened by 1 base and J by 3 bases, with 10 bases between the two germline ends. The DNA of the CDR3 is TGTGCCAGCAGTTTATATCAGGGCCTCAATCAGCCCCAGCATTTT. Protein product: CASSLYQGLNQPQHF.

Remarks on this clone: At the DNA level, this CDR3 is encoded by other sequences in the same sample as well. The rearrangement links TRBV20-1 to TRBJ2-7; unclear D gene. The CDR3 has 11 residues. Trimming pared 0 bases from V and 3 bases from J, leaving 3 bases between. Germline CDR1 reads DFQATT; CDR2 reads SNEGSKA (reference sequence). CDR3 sequence reads: CSARDSYEQYF. For the CDR3, the DNA is TGCAGTGCTAGAGACAGCTACGAGCAGTACTTC.

V is TRBV2 and J is TRBJ1-2; D possibly corresponds to TRBD1 (5 bases). The CDR3 runs to 14 residues. V was pared by 10 bases and J by 4 bases, with 19 bases between. From germline, CDR1 is SNHLY and CDR2 FYNNEI. The CDR3 loop is CATEDGSGLYGYTF. CDR3 bases: TGTGCCACCGAAGACGGGTCAGGGCTCTATGGCTACACCTTC.

The J gene is TRBJ2-4, the V gene TRBV7-2; 8 bases agree with TRBD1. Germline-derived CDR1 and CDR2 are SGHTA and FQGNSA. The CDR3 spans 15 residues. V lost 5 bases and J lost 4; bases outside the gene matches: 7. The CDR3 spells CASSLTGVVKNIQYF. The CDR3 DNA reads TGTGCCAGCAGCCTGACAGGGGTGGTAAAAAACATTCAGTACTTC.

The chain uses TRBV24-1 and TRBJ2-1; D remains ambiguous. Germline values: CDR1 KGHDR, CDR2 SFDVKD. CDR3 length: 13 residues. V lost 0 bases and J lost 9, with 8 bases in between. In nucleotides, the CDR3 is TGTGCCACCAGTGATTTGCTGCTGGGTGAGCAGTTCTTC. Translated: CATSDLLLGEQFF.

This rearrangement joins TRBV7-2 to TRBJ2-3; D perhaps matches TRBD2 (6 bases). The V gene's germline CDR1 is SGHTA and CDR2 FQGNSA. CDR3 length: 12 amino acids. V lost 5 bases and J lost 10, with 13 bases in between. CDR3 in DNA: TGTGCCAGCAGCCCGGGACGCGGGGCGCAGTATTTT. Encoded protein: CASSPGRGAQYF.

This clone has only a few counts. The chain carries TRBV2 and TRBJ1-3; D unclear. This CDR3 spans 15 amino acids. Germline assignment: CDR1 SNHLY and CDR2 FYNNEI. The V end lost 5 bases, the J end lost 3 bases, and 14 bases lay between the germline ends. The chain's CDR3 is CASSHSGKRGNTIYF. In DNA, the CDR3 is TGTGCCAGCAGTCACTCAGGCAAGCGTGGAAACACCATATATTTT.

The DNA for the CDR3 is TGTGCCAGCACAGGACAGGGCCCCTACGAGCAGTACTTC. It codes for CASTGQGPYEQYF. The chain carries TRBV2 and TRBJ2-7; 8 bases fit TRBD1. The CDR3 spans 13 residues. J gave up 2 bases and V 7 bases, and 4 bases lay outside the gene matches. CDR1 is SNHLY and CDR2 is FYNNEI in the germline V gene.

This chain joins TRBV19 and TRBJ1-1; D is unclear. The CDR3 contains 13 residues. V was clipped by 2 bases and J by 4 bases, with 8 bases between them. Germline CDR1 and CDR2: LNHDA and SQIVND (reference sequence). CDR3 coding DNA: TGTGCCAGTAGTATAAGTGGGTCCACTGAAGCTTTCTTT. Residues: CASSISGSTEAFF.

This chain connects TRBV2 to TRBJ1-2; D gene uncertain. The CDR3 length is 17 residues. The germline V and J ends were trimmed by 5 bases and 6 bases, with 25 bases remaining between them. Germline V CDR1 and CDR2: SNHLY, FYNNEI. In DNA form, the CDR3 reads TGTGCCAGCAGTATTTCTTGGGAGGCCGCTCCCGGGCATGGCTACACCTTC. Its protein is CASSISWEAAPGHGYTF. Drawing the rest from reference TRBV2 and TRBJ1-2, the complete variable domain is EPEVTQTPSHQVTQMGQEVILRCVPISNHLYFYWYRQILGQKVEFLVSFYNNEISEKSEIFDDQFSVERPDGSNFTLKIRSTKLEDSAMYFCASSISWEAAPGHGYTFGSGTRLTVV.

This chain joins TRBV25-1 and TRBJ2-7; 7 nucleotides line up with TRBD1. There are 13 residues in the CDR3. Germline V gene sequence: CDR1 MGHDK, CDR2 SYGVNS. With V trimmed by 5 bases and J by 5 bases, 6 bases remained unmatched. The CDR3 DNA is TGTGCCAGCAGTCACAGAGGGGGCAACGAGCAGTACTTC. Translating gives CASSHRGGNEQYF.

The gene calls are TRBV29-1 and TRBJ1-1; the D gene is possibly TRBD1 (5 bases). Germline V gene sequence: CDR1 SQVTM, CDR2 ANQGSEA. Trimming shortened V by 2 bases and J by 2 bases, and 18 bases separated the two germline ends. This CDR3 is built from 16 residues. CDR3 in amino acids: CSVELTYRSINTEAFF. The CDR3 coding sequence is TGCAGCGTTGAATTGACTTACAGGAGTATTAACACTGAAGCTTTCTTT.

The rearrangement uses TRBV10-3 and TRBJ2-7, with D possibly called TRBD1 or TRBD2 (6 bases each). With 7 bases removed from V and 5 bases from J, the gap between germline ends came to 12 bases. From germline, CDR1 is ENHRY and CDR2 SYGVKD. The CDR3 extends over 12 amino acids. CDR3 in amino acids: CAINWGDNEQYF. The CDR3 DNA reads as TGTGCCATCAATTGGGGGGACAACGAGCAGTACTTC.